Presented here are 22 T cell receptor beta chains from one specimen sequenced in a study of chemoradiotherapy in HPV16-positive cancers. Generated by immunoSEQ multiplex PCR, the TCRdb table keeps only in-frame clones and is missing some. The data hold some 5,000 clones, with roughly four fifths observed a single time. Sampling was done from a patient who underwent chemoradiotherapy. All receptors derive from a human donor with HPV-associated anogenital cancer.

The CDR3 here is CASSPSRGEAFF. The CDR3 nucleotides are TGTGCCAGCAGCCCTAGCAGGGGTGAAGCTTTCTTT. The J gene is TRBJ1-1, the V gene TRBV9; tentative D call: TRBD1 (6 bases). The CDR3 contains 12 residues. Trimming took 4 bases from V and 7 from J, leaving 11 bases between them. Germline-derived CDR1 and CDR2 are SGDLS and YYNGEE.

This clone came up a few times. The chain employs TRBV27 and TRBJ1-2; a weak D match, TRBD1 (6 bases). This CDR3 is 16 amino acids long. Germline V lookup: CDR1 MNHEY, CDR2 SMNVEV (reference sequence). V gave up 11 bases and J gave up 5 bases, with 27 bases separating them. DNA for the CDR3: TGTGCCGCCAAACCGGAGGCAGGGGATCGTTGGTATGGCTACACCTTC. This encodes CAAKPEAGDRWYGYTF.

This chain links TRBV9 with TRBJ1-6; 9 bases line up with TRBD1. Germline lookup yields CDR1 SGDLS and CDR2 YYNGEE. Trimming cost V 2 bases and J 7 bases; bases outside gene matches: 13. The CDR3 loop spans 18 amino acids. CDR3 bases: TGTGCCAGCAGCGTGGATTCCGGGACAGGGATCTGGAATTCACCCCTCCACTTT. Its translation is CASSVDSGTGIWNSPLHF.

The V call is TRBV25-1, the J call TRBJ1-2, with 7 bases lining up with TRBD1. This CDR3 is built from 14 residues. V shed 2 bases and J 8 bases; nucleotides not matched to a gene: 8. Germline CDR1 MGHDK, CDR2 SYGVNS. The CDR3 coding sequence is TGTGCCAGCAGTGAAGGGGCAGGGGGTATGGGCTACACCTTC. The encoded protein is CASSEGAGGMGYTF.

V usage is TRBV14 and J usage is TRBJ1-2, with D hard to call. The V gene's germline CDR1 is SGHDN and CDR2 FVKESK. With 1 base removed from V and 5 bases from J, the gap between germline ends came to 5 bases. The CDR3 is 12 amino acids. The CDR3 DNA reads as TGTGCCAGCAGCCAAGCGGGATATGGCTACACCTTC. Amino acids: CASSQAGYGYTF.

As DNA, the CDR3 is TGTGCCAGCTCTCCTGGACAGGAGAACACTGAAGCTTTCTTT. Its translation: CASSPGQENTEAFF. The rearrangement uses TRBV18 and TRBJ1-1; 7 nucleotides agree with TRBD1. Germline V lookup: CDR1 KGHSH, CDR2 LQKENI. The CDR3 is 14 residues long. Trimming cost V 6 bases and J 1 base; bases outside gene matches: 5.

To note about this clone: This specimen includes other DNA sequences encoding the same CDR3. The chain has TRBV4-3 and TRBJ1-1; no clear D. The CDR3 runs to 13 residues. Germline CDR1 and CDR2: LGHNA and YSLEER. The V gene lost 1 base and the J gene lost 1 base, with 4 bases spanning the gap. The CDR3 nucleotides are TGCGCCAGCAGCCAAGCGGGGAACACTGAAGCTTTCTTT. Translation gives CASSQAGNTEAFF.

The V and J genes are TRBV6-1 and TRBJ2-4; maybe TRBD1 (7 bases). With 7 bases removed from V and 3 bases from J, the gap between germline ends came to 13 bases. Germline V gene lookup returns CDR1 MNHNS and CDR2 SASEGT. CDR3 length equals 14 residues. The CDR3: CASTYRGGKNIQYF. Here the CDR3 DNA reads TGTGCCAGCACCTACAGGGGAGGCAAAAACATTCAGTACTTC.

Only a few counts were recorded for this clone. CDR3 protein: CASSPGGSSYEQYF. Written as DNA, the CDR3 is TGTGCCAGCAGCCCAGGGGGCTCGTCCTACGAGCAGTACTTC. The genes are TRBV11-3 and TRBJ2-7; 8 bases line up with TRBD1. The V and J ends lost 5 bases and 1 base, in that order; junction bases with no gene match: 4. Germline CDR1 reads SGHNT; CDR2 reads YENEEA. This CDR3 has 14 amino acids.

The sample holds one count of this clone. The CDR3 DNA reads as TGCGCCAGCAGCTTCGGTCCGTCGGGGGAGACCCAGTACTTC. This gives the protein CASSFGPSGETQYF. This sequence joins TRBV5-1 and TRBJ2-5; a possible D gene is TRBD2 (5 bases). Germline lookup yields CDR1 SGHRS and CDR2 YFSETQ. V lost 2 bases and J lost 5, with 13 bases in between. The CDR3 length is 14 residues.

The chain has TRBV14 and TRBJ2-6; D gene unclear. Germline V gives CDR1 SGHDN, CDR2 FVKESK. V was cut by 5 bases and J by 0 bases, with 8 bases left in between. The CDR3 totals 15 residues. The CDR3 loop reads CASSGWSSGANVLTF. For the CDR3, the DNA is TGTGCCAGCAGCGGCTGGAGCTCTGGGGCCAACGTCCTGACTTTC.

This clone showed up just once. The genes are TRBV29-1 and TRBJ2-2, with D possibly TRBD2 on 7 matching bases. Trimming stripped 6 bases from V and 2 bases from J, with 13 bases between. The length of the CDR3 is 14 residues. Germline CDR1 and CDR2: SQVTM and ANQGSEA. CDR3 amino acids: CSVQGGGNTGELFF. As DNA, the CDR3 is TGCAGCGTCCAAGGGGGGGGCAACACCGGGGAGCTGTTTTTT.

The rearrangement uses TRBV7-3 and TRBJ1-1; no firm D call. The CDR3 is 13 residues long. Trimming stripped 2 bases from V and 1 base from J, with 5 bases between. CDR1 and CDR2 (germline): SGHTA, FQGTGA. CDR3 nucleotides: TGTGCCAGCAGCTTATGGGGGAACACTGAAGCTTTCTTT. Translation: CASSLWGNTEAFF. Full variable domain (rest looked up from reference TRBV7-3 and TRBJ1-1): GAGVSQTPSNKVTEKGKYVELRCDPISGHTALYWYRQSLGQGPEFLIYFQGTGAADDSGLPNDRFFAVRPEGSVSTLKIQRTERGDSAVYLCASSLWGNTEAFFGQGTRLTVV.

This clone is a singleton in its sample. The gene calls are TRBV27 and TRBJ1-6; no firm D call. V was shortened by 1 base and J by 0 bases, with 19 bases between the two germline ends. This CDR3 contains 20 residues. CDR1 and CDR2 (germline): MNHEY, SMNVEV (reference sequence). In DNA, the CDR3 is TGTGCCAGCAGTTTATATACCCCTGGAGAGGCGGTCTCCTATAATTCACCCCTCCACTTT. Its translation is CASSLYTPGEAVSYNSPLHF.

This clone was seen a handful of times. This chain joins TRBV7-3 and TRBJ2-3, with TRBD2 identical over 11 bases. V was clipped by 6 bases and J by 3 bases; unmatched bases: 5. The CDR3 contains 15 residues. Per germline, CDR1 SGHTA and CDR2 FQGTGA. The CDR3 DNA follows: TGTGCCAGCAGACTAACTAGCGGGGGTACAGATACGCAGTATTTT. Amino acids: CASRLTSGGTDTQYF.

This clone was observed once. The V gene is TRBV6-6, the J gene TRBJ1-1; 9 positions agree with TRBD1. This CDR3 is 16 amino acids long. J gave up 3 bases and V 7 bases, and 12 bases lay outside the gene matches. The germline gives CDR1 MNHNY, CDR2 SVGAGI (reference sequence). The CDR3 loop is CASTYLQGAGDTEAFF. Here the CDR3 DNA reads TGTGCCAGCACCTATCTACAGGGGGCGGGTGACACTGAAGCTTTCTTT.

The gene calls are TRBV15 and TRBJ2-7; D perhaps matches TRBD2 (5 bases). CDR3 size: 14 residues. The germline CDR1 and CDR2 sequences are LNHNV and YYDKDF (reference sequence). V was clipped by 3 bases and J by 4 bases, with 13 bases between them. CDR3 coding DNA: TGTGCCACCAGCAGGCAGGCACCGGGGTACGAGCAGTACTTC. Translating it yields CATSRQAPGYEQYF.

This clone was counted only a few times. The rearrangement uses TRBV25-1 and TRBJ2-2; 8 bases are shared with TRBD1. This CDR3 has 16 residues. The V gene's germline CDR1 is MGHDK and CDR2 SYGVNS. J gave up 5 bases and V 4 bases, and 9 bases lay outside the gene matches. CDR3 residues: CASSAEDRGWTGELFF. Here the CDR3 DNA reads TGTGCCAGCAGTGCGGAAGACAGGGGATGGACCGGGGAGCTGTTTTTT.

This clone was counted between two and nine times. This sequence joins TRBV2 and TRBJ2-1, with 11 nucleotides matching TRBD2. Germline CDR1 reads SNHLY; CDR2 reads FYNNEI. The CDR3 is made up of 16 amino acids. The V gene end was trimmed by 2 bases and the J gene end by 7 bases; junction bases not matched to a gene: 7. The CDR3 nucleotides read TGTGCCAGCAGTGAATGGACTAGCGGGTTGTGGAATGAGCAGTTCTTC. Encoded protein: CASSEWTSGLWNEQFF. Combining the CDR3 with reference TRBV2 and TRBJ2-1 gives the whole variable domain EPEVTQTPSHQVTQMGQEVILRCVPISNHLYFYWYRQILGQKVEFLVSFYNNEISEKSEIFDDQFSVERPDGSNFTLKIRSTKLEDSAMYFCASSEWTSGLWNEQFFGPGTRLTVL.

This chain links TRBV7-2 with TRBJ1-6; unclear D gene. The CDR3 is made up of 13 amino acids. With 6 bases removed from V and 10 bases from J, the gap between germline ends came to 13 bases. CDR1 SGHTA and CDR2 FQGNSA come from the germline V gene. The CDR3 loop reads CASRPNSQSPLHF. For the CDR3, the DNA is TGTGCCAGCAGGCCCAATTCCCAGTCACCCCTCCACTTT.

The chain combines TRBV29-1 with TRBJ2-5; the match to TRBD1 covers 8 bases. The CDR3 covers 15 residues. Germline V gives CDR1 SQVTM, CDR2 ANQGSEA. Trimming removed 4 bases from V and 5 bases from J; junction bases left unmatched: 12. The CDR3 here is CSVGSGTGFLETQYF. In nucleotides, the CDR3 is TGCAGCGTTGGATCCGGGACAGGCTTTCTGGAGACCCAGTACTTC.

V usage is TRBV25-1 and J usage is TRBJ1-2; D unresolved. The CDR3 loop spans 12 amino acids. V lost 8 bases and J lost 7, with 14 bases in between. Germline CDR1 MGHDK, CDR2 SYGVNS. The CDR3 sequence: CASRADEGGYTF. CDR3 in DNA: TGTGCCAGCCGCGCGGATGAGGGTGGCTACACCTTC.